The 30 T cell receptor beta chains reported below all come from one sample, sequenced in a study of blood T cells in healthy people across ages (dated by TCRdb to the mid-2010s). The library was made by 5' RACE. The sample was run on an Illumina HiSeq 2500. The second PCR ran for roughly 7 to 11 cycles and used a J-beta primer mix along with a sample-barcoded 5' primer. TCRdb handled the public reads itself, with Q25 trimming in fastp and clone calling in MiXCR, and kept productive beta chains. Rows with one shared CDR3 protein collapse into an entry with the most common genes and DNA. The sample contains around 620,000 distinct CDR3 sequences, 27% of them found a single time. The top ten hold about a fifth of the sample. The specimen was blood. The receptors derive from a woman in her 70s in good health.

V gene TRBV20-1 combines with J gene TRBJ2-7, with D possibly TRBD2 on 6 matching bases. CDR1 and CDR2 (germline): DFQATT, SNEGSKA (reference sequence). This CDR3 region has 14 residues. Between the trimmed V and J ends, which lost 4 bases and 5 bases, there was a span of 18 bases. CDR3: CSAKAPRGINEQYF. The CDR3 bases are TGCAGTGCTAAAGCTCCCCGGGGGATCAACGAGCAGTACTTC.

The chain uses TRBV29-1 and TRBJ2-4; maybe TRBD1 (6 bases). Trimming shortened V by 5 bases and J by 2 bases, and 16 bases separated the two germline ends. Looked up from germline, CDR1 is SQVTM and CDR2 is ANQGSEA. This CDR3 is built from 15 residues. The CDR3 protein is CSVSPGHRSKNIQYF. In DNA form, the CDR3 reads TGCAGCGTTTCCCCGGGACACAGGTCCAAAAACATTCAGTACTTC.

This clonotype has only a few counts. The gene calls are TRBV24-1 and TRBJ1-2, with D perhaps TRBD1 (5 bases). The CDR3 runs to 11 residues. The germline V gene encodes CDR1 KGHDR and CDR2 SFDVKD. The V end lost 9 bases, the J end lost 2 bases, and 6 bases lay between the germline ends. CDR3 nucleotide sequence: TGTGCCACCGGGGCAAACTATGGCTACACCTTC. This translates into CATGANYGYTF.

V gene TRBV6-1 combines with J gene TRBJ2-1; 9 nucleotides agree with TRBD1. The J call may be in error: the DNA end matches TRBJ2-7 better. In germline, CDR1 is MNHNS, CDR2 SASEGT. The length of the CDR3 is 15 residues. The CDR3 spells CASSGGQGGPYEQYF. In DNA form, the CDR3 reads TGTGCCAGCAGTGGGGGACAGGGAGGCCCTTACGAGCAGTACTTC.

Turning to this clonotype: Germline and junction disagree at one end, which may indicate a read error. The chain carries TRBV7-9 and TRBJ1-5, with a tentative D call TRBD1 (5 bases). Germline CDR1 SEHNR, CDR2 FQNEAQ (reference sequence). The CDR3 runs to 14 residues. The CDR3 spells CASSLAGREPPQHF. Here the CDR3 DNA reads TGCGCCAGCAGCTTAGCGGGCAGGGAGCCGCCCCAGCATTTT.

This clonotype was detected a few times. The gene calls are TRBV21-1 and TRBJ1-6; the table's D call of TRBD1 was not tested on the DNA. TRBV21-1 is noted as a pseudogene. The CDR3 length is 18 residues. The CDR3: CASPSDRNRGRGDSPLHF. The CDR3 DNA reads TGTGCCAGCCCCTCGGATAGGAACAGGGGGCGAGGGGACTCACCCCTCCACTTT.

This clonotype was seen more than once but under ten times. The J gene is TRBJ2-5, the V gene TRBV3-1; possibly TRBD1 for D (6 bases). Germline V CDR1 and CDR2: LGHDT, YNNKEL (reference sequence). The CDR3 is 14 amino acids. Trimming shortened V by 4 bases and J by 3 bases, and 12 bases separated the two germline ends. This CDR3 reads CASSLEGGKETQYF. The CDR3 region has the DNA TGTGCCAGCAGCCTCGAAGGGGGTAAAGAGACCCAGTACTTC.

The sample holds a few counts of this clonotype. The genes are TRBV29-1 and TRBJ2-5; D call uncertain. There are 12 residues in the CDR3. CDR1 and CDR2 (germline): SQVTM, ANQGSEA. V was shortened by 4 bases and J by 5 bases, with 11 bases between the two germline ends. The CDR3 DNA is TGCAGCGTTGGGGCCCTCCCGGAGACCCAGTACTTC. Encoded protein: CSVGALPETQYF. Using reference TRBV29-1 and TRBJ2-5 for the parts outside the CDR3, the full variable domain is SAVISQKPSRDICQRGTSLTIQCQVDSQVTMMFWYRQQPGQSLTLIATANQGSEATYESGFVIDKFPISRPNLTFSTLTVSNMSPEDSSIYLCSVGALPETQYFGPGTRLLVL.

This clonotype was found a few times. The V call is TRBV7-9, the J call TRBJ1-2; 8 bases match TRBD1. Trimming took 5 bases from V and 4 from J; bases not matched to a gene: 6. This CDR3 has 14 amino acids. CDR1 is SEHNR and CDR2 is FQNEAQ in the germline V gene (reference sequence). The CDR3 DNA reads TGTGCCAGCAGCACCCGGACAGGGAGCTATGGCTACACCTTC. Its translation: CASSTRTGSYGYTF.

The chain joins TRBV25-1 to TRBJ1-2, with a tentative D call TRBD1 (6 bases). The CDR3 consists of 15 residues. Trimming removed 2 bases at V and 4 bases at J, with 14 bases between. The germline V gene encodes CDR1 MGHDK and CDR2 SYGVNS. The CDR3 loop reads CASSEGIRTVYGYTF. The CDR3 DNA reads TGTGCCAGCAGTGAAGGGATAAGGACAGTCTATGGCTACACCTTC.

Only a few counts were recorded for this clonotype. The V gene is TRBV7-9, the J gene TRBJ2-7, with 10 nucleotides matching TRBD2. J was trimmed by 3 bases and V by 5 bases; bases with no gene match: 16. This CDR3 region has 18 residues. CDR1 SEHNR and CDR2 FQNEAQ come from the germline V gene (reference sequence). The CDR3 here is CASSPTRASGGHFYEQYF. As DNA, the CDR3 is TGTGCCAGCAGCCCCACGAGGGCTAGCGGGGGCCACTTCTACGAGCAGTACTTC.

The chain couples TRBV11-2 to TRBJ2-7; D is unclear. The CDR3 extends over 11 amino acids. CDR1 is SGHAT and CDR2 is FQNNGV in the germline V gene. The V and J ends lost 6 bases and 3 bases respectively, with 6 bases between them. The CDR3 nucleotides are TGTGCCAGCAGGGACGGCTACGAGCAGTACTTC. The encoded protein is CASRDGYEQYF.

The chain carries TRBV25-1 and TRBJ2-1; D perhaps matches TRBD2 (6 bases). The DNA end favors TRBJ2-7, so the J call may be wrong. The CDR3 has 13 residues. Germline CDR1 MGHDK, CDR2 SYGVNS. CDR3 coding DNA: TGTGCCAGTCACGGCGGGGTGGCCTACGAGCAGTACTTC. Its translation is CASHGGVAYEQYF.

In its sample, this clonotype is medium-sized. The rearrangement uses TRBV5-6 and TRBJ1-1; D is unclear. The germline gives CDR1 SGHDT, CDR2 YYEEEE. There are 12 residues in the CDR3. V was trimmed by 1 base and J by 3 bases, leaving 4 bases between them. The CDR3 nucleotides read TGTGCCAGCAGCTTGATCGACACTGAAGCTTTCTTT. Protein: CASSLIDTEAFF.

There are a few counts of this clonotype. The chain employs TRBV28 and TRBJ1-4; possible D gene TRBD1, 5 bases. From germline, CDR1 is MDHEN and CDR2 SYDVKM. Trimming took off 5 bases at V and 5 bases at J, with 12 bases between the two ends. This CDR3 has 14 amino acids. CDR3 in DNA: TGTGCCAGCAGTCCACGGGGGGGAAATGAAAAACTGTTTTTT. It codes for CASSPRGGNEKLFF. Combining the CDR3 with reference TRBV28 and TRBJ1-4 gives the whole variable domain DVKVTQSSRYLVKRTGEKVFLECVQDMDHENMFWYRQDPGLGLRLIYFSYDVKMKEKGDIPEGYSVSREKKERFSLILESASTNQTSMYLCASSPRGGNEKLFFGSGTQLSVL.

This clonotype occurred many times. This chain connects TRBV27 to TRBJ2-2, with no clear D. The CDR3 totals 11 residues. V lost 3 bases, J lost 7 bases, and 3 bases lay in between. CDR1 is MNHEY, CDR2 SMNVEV, per germline (reference sequence). DNA of the CDR3: TGTGCCAGCAGTTTTTACGGGGAGCTGTTTTTT. Encoded protein: CASSFYGELFF.

Note on this clonotype: One end of the junction varies from germline; a read error may be responsible. The J gene is TRBJ2-2, the V gene TRBV2; D call uncertain. This CDR3 comprises 13 residues. Germline CDR1 and CDR2: SNHLY and FYNNEI. Here the CDR3 DNA reads TGTGCTAGCACGGACCCCTACTCCGGGGAGCTGTTTTTT. Translating it yields CASTDPYSGELFF.

The sample holds a few counts of this clonotype. The V and J genes are TRBV30 and TRBJ1-1; a possible D gene is TRBD1 (6 bases). The V gene's germline CDR1 is GTSNPN and CDR2 SVGIG (reference sequence). V was pared by 5 bases and J by 8 bases, with 18 bases between. This CDR3 region has 13 residues. CDR3 DNA sequence: TGTGCCTGGTTTGGTTCATTAGGGGGAGAAGCTTTCTTT. Amino acids: CAWFGSLGGEAFF.

The chain combines TRBV27 with TRBJ2-5, with 9 bases identical to TRBD1. CDR3 size: 14 residues. Germline V gene data show CDR1 as MNHEY and CDR2 as SMNVEV (reference sequence). J was trimmed by 1 base and V by 8 bases; bases with no gene match: 5. The CDR3 nucleotides read TGTGCCAGCGGCCGGGACAGGGCCCAAGAGACCCAGTACTTC. Protein: CASGRDRAQETQYF.

This clonotype appeared many times. V gene TRBV10-3 combines with J gene TRBJ2-6; D is possibly TRBD1 (6 bases). This CDR3 spans 17 amino acids. The V and J ends lost 8 bases and 0 bases respectively, with 17 bases between them. Germline V CDR1 and CDR2: ENHRY, SYGVKD. CDR3 protein: CAIGANTGSSGANVLTF. The CDR3 DNA reads TGTGCCATCGGCGCCAATACAGGGAGCTCTGGGGCCAACGTCCTGACTTTC.

This clonotype has a handful of counts. The chain carries TRBV7-9 and TRBJ2-5, with 8 bases that match TRBD1. The tail of the sequence fits TRBJ2-1 better, so the J call may be wrong. Germline V gene data show CDR1 as SEHNR and CDR2 as FQNEAQ (reference sequence). CDR3 length: 15 amino acids. This CDR3 is CASSGQGKIVNEQFF. CDR3 nucleotide sequence: TGTGCCAGCAGTGGACAGGGTAAAATAGTGAATGAGCAGTTCTTC.

This clonotype turned up a few times. The chain links TRBV7-2 to TRBJ1-2; maybe TRBD1 (6 bases). Germline CDR1 and CDR2: SGHTA and FQGNSA. The CDR3 runs 14 residues. V was cut by 5 bases and J by 3 bases, with 13 bases left in between. The CDR3 loop is CASSGRTAHYGYTF. In DNA, the CDR3 is TGTGCCAGCAGCGGTCGGACAGCCCACTATGGCTACACCTTC. The variable domain in full, completed from reference TRBV7-2 and TRBJ1-2, reads GAGVSQSPSNKVTEKGKDVELRCDPISGHTALYWYRQSLGQGLEFLIYFQGNSAPDKSGLPSDRFSAERTGGSVSTLTIQRTQQEDSAVYLCASSGRTAHYGYTFGSGTRLTVV.

The genes are TRBV6-1 and TRBJ2-7; no clear D. Trimming pared 3 bases from V and 5 bases from J, leaving 5 bases between. CDR1 and CDR2 (germline): MNHNS, SASEGT. This CDR3 spans 11 amino acids. The CDR3 DNA is TGTGCCAGCAGTGAGATCCACGAGCAGTACTTC. Encoded protein: CASSEIHEQYF.

This clonotype has at least ten counts. The chain has TRBV5-1 and TRBJ2-5; possible D gene TRBD1, 5 bases. Trimming removed 0 bases from V and 3 bases from J, with 12 bases in between. Germline CDR1 is SGHRS and CDR2 is YFSETQ. The CDR3 is made up of 15 amino acids. The CDR3 spells CASSLVLGREETQYF. DNA of the CDR3: TGCGCCAGCAGCTTGGTGTTAGGCAGGGAAGAGACCCAGTACTTC. The entire variable domain, with the rest obtained from reference TRBV5-1 and TRBJ2-5, is as follows: KAGVTQTPRYLIKTRGQQVTLSCSPISGHRSVSWYQQTPGQGLQFLFEYFSETQRNKGNFPGRFSGRQFSNSRSEMNVSTLELGDSALYLCASSLVLGREETQYFGPGTRLLVL.

The chain employs TRBV7-3 and TRBJ2-1; TRBD1 matches at 7 bases. Germline loops: CDR1 SGHTA, CDR2 FQGTGA. This CDR3 is built from 15 residues. J lost 4 bases, V lost 3 bases, and 6 bases had no gene match. CDR3: CASSLRTGNYNEQFF. DNA for the CDR3: TGTGCCAGCAGCTTGAGGACAGGCAATTACAATGAGCAGTTCTTC.

J is TRBJ1-2 and V is TRBV6-5; tentative D call: TRBD1 (5 bases). Trimming removed 0 bases from V and 3 bases from J, with 14 bases in between. The germline CDR1 and CDR2 sequences are MNHEY and SVGAGI. CDR3 length equals 16 residues. CDR3 sequence: CASSYSMGTGDYGYTF. For the CDR3, the DNA is TGTGCCAGCAGTTACTCGATGGGGACCGGGGACTATGGCTACACCTTC.

This rearrangement joins TRBV24-1 to TRBJ2-2, with TRBD1 as a possible D gene (6 bases). CDR1 KGHDR and CDR2 SFDVKD come from the germline V gene. This CDR3 spans 16 amino acids. V was shortened by 2 bases and J by 5 bases, with 14 bases between the two germline ends. Written as DNA, the CDR3 is TGTGCCACCAGTGATTCCCTGGACAGAACGACCGGGGAGCTGTTTTTT. It is translated as CATSDSLDRTTGELFF.

This clonotype was detected many times. The gene calls are TRBV20-1 and TRBJ1-2; no clear D gene. The V end was cut by 0 bases, the J end by 5 bases, with 16 bases between. CDR1 and CDR2 (germline): DFQATT, SNEGSKA (reference sequence). There are 15 residues in the CDR3. The CDR3 DNA reads as TGCAGTGCTAGAGATCCCTCCAGGTTAGGGTATGGCTACACCTTC. Protein: CSARDPSRLGYGYTF.

There are a few counts of this clonotype. The chain has TRBV20-1 and TRBJ1-2; no clear D. This CDR3 is built from 12 residues. Germline V gives CDR1 DFQATT, CDR2 SNEGSKA (reference sequence). With 2 bases removed from V and 8 bases from J, the gap between germline ends came to 12 bases. The CDR3 nucleotides are TGCAGTGCTAGAAGCCCCATGGAAGGCTACACCTTC. Its translation: CSARSPMEGYTF.

The V gene is TRBV20-1, the J gene TRBJ2-5, with 13 bases matching TRBD2. The J call is in doubt because the DNA end fits TRBJ2-1 better. The V gene's germline CDR1 is DFQATT and CDR2 SNEGSKA (reference sequence). This CDR3 contains 13 residues. In nucleotides, the CDR3 is TGCAGTGCTACAAGACTAGCGGGGGGTGAGCAGTTCTTC. It specifies CSATRLAGGEQFF.